This is a list of T cell receptor beta chains from one sample in a study of OX40 agonist ivuxolimab in advanced cancers. Sequenced by immunoSEQ multiplex PCR; TCRdb stores in-frame clones only, minus some. The data contain about 31,000 clones, approximately 87% of them singletons. The starting material was CD4+ or CD8+ T cells sorted from blood, obtained in a trial of the OX40 agonist ivuxolimab. The receptors shown here come from an adult with an advanced solid tumor such as melanoma, head and neck, liver or kidney cancer. Each CDR3 is given with its conserved first and last residue. A D gene is named only where the DNA matches it firmly. Rows may omit the clone size; those that give it use once, few, many or a size class.

clone size: NA
V gene: TRBV4-2
D gene: NA
J gene: TRBJ1-1
CDR3 protein: CASSPLTTGQSIEAFF
CDR3 DNA: TGTGCCAGCAGCCCTCTTACCACGGGGCAGAGCATTGAAGCTTTCTTT

clone size: once
V gene: TRBV14
D gene: NA
J gene: TRBJ2-5
CDR3 protein: CASSWRGVGQETQYF
CDR3 DNA: TGTGCCAGCAGCTGGCGTGGGGTTGGCCAAGAGACCCAGTACTTC

clone size: NA
V gene: TRBV10-3
D gene: TRBD1
J gene: TRBJ2-2
CDR3 protein: CAISDHRGLSRTGELFF
CDR3 DNA: TGTGCCATCAGTGATCACAGGGGGCTGAGTAGGACCGGGGAGCTGTTTTTT

clone size: NA
V gene: TRBV7-7
D gene: TRBD1
J gene: TRBJ2-2
CDR3 protein: CATGQGTLGELFF
CDR3 DNA: TGCGCGACGGGACAGGGGACTCTTGGGGAGCTGTTTTTT

clone size: NA
V gene: TRBV29-1
D gene: NA
J gene: TRBJ2-7
CDR3 protein: CSVEDRGESYEQYF
CDR3 DNA: TGCAGCGTTGAAGACAGGGGGGAATCCTACGAGCAGTACTTC

clone size: NA
V gene: TRBV14
D gene: NA
J gene: TRBJ1-2
CDR3 protein: CASSQGRVYGYTF
CDR3 DNA: TGTGCCAGCAGCCAAGGTCGGGTCTATGGCTACACCTTC

clone size: NA
V gene: TRBV19
D gene: NA
J gene: TRBJ1-2
CDR3 protein: CASSIGRTLANYGYTF
CDR3 DNA: TGTGCCAGTAGTATCGGCAGAACTTTAGCTAACTATGGCTACACCTTC

clone size: NA
V gene: TRBV13
D gene: NA
J gene: TRBJ1-3
CDR3 protein: CASRTGGGNTIYF
CDR3 DNA: TGTGCCAGCCGTACAGGAGGTGGAAACACCATATATTTT

clone size: NA
V gene: TRBV29-1
D gene: NA
J gene: TRBJ2-7
CDR3 protein: CSVRQDEQYF
CDR3 DNA: TGCAGCGTGAGACAGGACGAGCAGTACTTC

clone size: NA
V gene: TRBV7-6
D gene: TRBD1
J gene: TRBJ1-1
CDR3 protein: CASSSGTGGFRDTEAFF
CDR3 DNA: TGTGCCAGCAGCTCAGGGACAGGAGGATTTAGAGACACTGAAGCTTTCTTT

clone size: NA
V gene: TRBV7-6
D gene: NA
J gene: TRBJ1-4
CDR3 protein: CASSLAGPGDEKLFF
CDR3 DNA: TGTGCCAGCAGCTTAGCAGGGCCGGGGGATGAAAAACTGTTTTTT

clone size: NA
V gene: TRBV5-1
D gene: NA
J gene: TRBJ1-6
CDR3 protein: CASSLDRDVDYNSPLHF
CDR3 DNA: TGCGCCAGCAGCTTGGACAGGGATGTGGACTATAATTCACCCCTCCACTTT

clone size: NA
V gene: TRBV11-3
D gene: NA
J gene: TRBJ2-1
CDR3 protein: CASSLIRDEQFF
CDR3 DNA: TGTGCCAGCAGCTTAATTCGGGATGAGCAGTTCTTC

clone size: NA
V gene: TRBV19
D gene: TRBD2
J gene: TRBJ2-1
CDR3 protein: CASYSPSGRDEQFF
CDR3 DNA: TGTGCCAGCTATTCTCCTAGCGGGAGGGATGAGCAGTTCTTC

clone size: few
V gene: TRBV9
D gene: NA
J gene: TRBJ1-2
CDR3 protein: CASSGAGGGGYGYTF
CDR3 DNA: TGTGCCAGCAGCGGCGCCGGGGGGGGCGGATATGGCTACACCTTC

clone size: NA
V gene: TRBV10-2
D gene: TRBD1
J gene: TRBJ1-6
CDR3 protein: CASSESTWVLTGEVGSPLHF
CDR3 DNA: TGCGCCAGCAGTGAGTCGACCTGGGTTTTAACAGGGGAGGTTGGATCACCCCTCCACTTT

clone size: NA
V gene: TRBV18
D gene: NA
J gene: TRBJ1-5
CDR3 protein: CASSPSAGGNQPQHF
CDR3 DNA: TGTGCCAGCTCACCATCAGCAGGGGGCAATCAGCCCCAGCATTTT

clone size: NA
V gene: TRBV2
D gene: TRBD1
J gene: TRBJ2-7
CDR3 protein: CANDREEQYF
CDR3 DNA: TGTGCCAACGACAGGGAGGAGCAGTACTTC

clone size: once
V gene: TRBV27
D gene: TRBD2
J gene: TRBJ2-7
CDR3 protein: CASSWASGYEQYF
CDR3 DNA: TGTGCCAGCAGTTGGGCTAGCGGCTACGAGCAGTACTTC

clone size: NA
V gene: TRBV19
D gene: TRBD1
J gene: TRBJ1-1
CDR3 protein: CASSPRQGGTEAFF
CDR3 DNA: TGTGCCAGTAGTCCAAGACAGGGTGGCACTGAAGCTTTCTTT

clone size: NA
V gene: TRBV9
D gene: NA
J gene: TRBJ2-1
CDR3 protein: CASSVKQKHNEQFF
CDR3 DNA: TGTGCCAGCAGCGTTAAACAGAAGCACAATGAGCAGTTCTTC

clone size: once
V gene: TRBV19
D gene: NA
J gene: TRBJ2-5
CDR3 protein: CASKPVPYQETQYF
CDR3 DNA: TGTGCCAGTAAGCCAGTTCCGTACCAAGAGACCCAGTACTTC

clone size: medium-sized
V gene: TRBV28
D gene: TRBD1
J gene: TRBJ2-7
CDR3 protein: CASSALDRESEQYF
CDR3 DNA: TGTGCCAGCAGTGCTCTGGACAGGGAGTCCGAGCAGTACTTC

clone size: NA
V gene: TRBV19
D gene: NA
J gene: TRBJ2-3
CDR3 protein: CASSARGYQDTQYF
CDR3 DNA: TGTGCCAGTAGTGCCAGGGGCTATCAAGATACGCAGTATTTT

clone size: NA
V gene: TRBV10-2
D gene: TRBD2
J gene: TRBJ2-1
CDR3 protein: CASSTTPSGRGNEQFF
CDR3 DNA: TGCGCCAGCAGTACGACCCCTAGCGGGAGGGGGAATGAGCAGTTCTTC

clone size: NA
V gene: TRBV6-5
D gene: NA
J gene: TRBJ2-7
CDR3 protein: CASSYVGRGYEQYF
CDR3 DNA: TGTGCCAGCAGTTACGTTGGCAGGGGCTACGAGCAGTACTTC